What follows is one TCR beta chain and its context. Its cognate antigen is unknown. The germline CDR1 and CDR2 sequences are SNHLY and FYNNEI. The CDR3 extends over 15 amino acids. Trimming took off 3 bases at V and 1 base at J, with 9 bases between the two ends. These data come from a study of cytomegalovirus exposure and HLA in healthy donors. Study as a whole: The 550 to 800 first-cohort repertoires and the approximately 110 validation repertoires shared the same platform, a later analysis reported.

The study, taken as a whole, reports: With high specificity and sensitivity, the classifier reportedly diagnosed cytomegalovirus status. Through in vitro validation, a few CMV-associated chains were shown to be specific for CMV antigens. The study labeled 150 to 200 TCR beta chains cytomegalovirus-associated.

Repertoires were generated with immunoSEQ multiplex PCR, while TCRdb's copy carries only in-frame clones and drops some. The sample lists some 76,000 clones, around 94% occurring once. The rearrangement joins TRBV2 to TRBJ2-2; weak D call: TRBD1 (5 bases). Sequencing was carried out using PBMCs. The TCR sequence derives from a woman aged 18-29 years in good health and CMV-seronegative. The CDR3 DNA sequence: TGTGCCAGCAGTGAGCAGGGAATGAACACCGGGGAGCTGTTTTTT. Protein sequence: CASSEQGMNTGELFF.